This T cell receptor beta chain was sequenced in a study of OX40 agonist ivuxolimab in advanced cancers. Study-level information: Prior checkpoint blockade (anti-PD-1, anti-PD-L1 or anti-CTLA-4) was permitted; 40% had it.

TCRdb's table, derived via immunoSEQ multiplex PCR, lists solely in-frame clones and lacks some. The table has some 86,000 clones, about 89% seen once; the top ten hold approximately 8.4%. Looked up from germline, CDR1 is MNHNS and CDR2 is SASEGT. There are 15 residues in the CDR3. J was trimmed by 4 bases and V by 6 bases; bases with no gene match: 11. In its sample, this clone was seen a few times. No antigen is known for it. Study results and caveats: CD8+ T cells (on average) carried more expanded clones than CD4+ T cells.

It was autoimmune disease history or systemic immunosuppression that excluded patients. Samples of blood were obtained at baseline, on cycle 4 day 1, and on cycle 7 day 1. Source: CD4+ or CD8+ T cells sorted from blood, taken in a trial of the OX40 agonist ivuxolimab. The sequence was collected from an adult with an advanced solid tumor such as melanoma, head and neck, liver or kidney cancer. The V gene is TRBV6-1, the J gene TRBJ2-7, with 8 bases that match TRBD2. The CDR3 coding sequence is TGTGCCAGCAGCCAGATAGCGGGGAGCAATTACGAGCAGTACTTC. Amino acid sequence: CASSQIAGSNYEQYF.